One sample yielded the 5 T cell receptor beta chains listed below, sequenced in a study of cytomegalovirus exposure and HLA in healthy donors. In the PCR, 60 Vbeta and 13 Jbeta primers were used. Sequenced by immunoSEQ multiplex PCR; TCRdb stores in-frame clones only, minus some. The table records about 200,000 clones, roughly 88% of them present only once. Sequenced material: PBMCs. These receptors were collected from a boy younger than 10 in good health and CMV-seronegative.

The V call is TRBV7-2, the J call TRBJ1-1; 10 bases are a match to TRBD1. The germline CDR1 and CDR2 sequences are SGHTA and FQGNSA. Trimming took 5 bases from V and 7 from J; bases not matched to a gene: 7. The CDR3 spans 14 residues. CDR3 region: CASSPGTGEGEAFF. CDR3 DNA: TGTGCCAGCAGCCCTGGGACAGGGGAGGGTGAAGCTTTCTTT.

The chain combines TRBV9 with TRBJ2-1; 8 bases fit TRBD2. Germline V CDR1 and CDR2: SGDLS, YYNGEE. V gave up 2 bases and J gave up 2 bases; unmatched junction bases: 3. This CDR3 has 15 residues. CDR3 loop: CASSVREGAYNEQFF. The CDR3 DNA reads TGTGCCAGCAGCGTCCGGGAGGGGGCCTACAATGAGCAGTTCTTC. The full variable domain, in which reference TRBV9 and TRBJ2-1 provide the parts outside the CDR3, is DSGVTQTPKHLITATGQRVTLRCSPRSGDLSVYWYQQSLDQGLQFLIQYYNGEERAKGNILERFSAQQFPDLHSELNLSSLELGDSALYFCASSVREGAYNEQFFGPGTRLTVL.

The V call is TRBV27, the J call TRBJ1-1; D is possibly TRBD1 (6 bases). From germline, CDR1 is MNHEY and CDR2 SMNVEV (reference sequence). V gave up 5 bases and J gave up 6 bases, with 13 bases separating them. The CDR3 is 13 residues long. The CDR3 loop reads CASSPGQYAEAFF. CDR3 DNA: TGTGCCAGCAGTCCCGGACAGTACGCTGAAGCTTTCTTT.

This chain connects TRBV9 to TRBJ2-1; 7 nucleotides line up with TRBD2. V trimming: 4 bases; J trimming: 8 bases; junction bases outside the gene matches: 12. This CDR3 contains 15 residues. Germline CDR1 SGDLS, CDR2 YYNGEE. The CDR3 here is CASSSTESGTYEQFF. The CDR3 region has the DNA TGTGCCAGCAGCTCGACAGAGAGCGGGACCTATGAGCAGTTCTTC.

The chain joins TRBV5-5 to TRBJ2-7, with 8 bases identical to TRBD1. The germline gives CDR1 SGHKS, CDR2 YYEKEE (reference sequence). The J segment lost 2 bases and the V segment lost 3 bases, leaving 4 bases of the junction unmatched. This CDR3 is built from 14 residues. The CDR3 DNA sequence: TGTGCCAGCAGCTCCCCGGACAGGGCCTACGAGCAGTACTTC. This sequence encodes CASSSPDRAYEQYF.